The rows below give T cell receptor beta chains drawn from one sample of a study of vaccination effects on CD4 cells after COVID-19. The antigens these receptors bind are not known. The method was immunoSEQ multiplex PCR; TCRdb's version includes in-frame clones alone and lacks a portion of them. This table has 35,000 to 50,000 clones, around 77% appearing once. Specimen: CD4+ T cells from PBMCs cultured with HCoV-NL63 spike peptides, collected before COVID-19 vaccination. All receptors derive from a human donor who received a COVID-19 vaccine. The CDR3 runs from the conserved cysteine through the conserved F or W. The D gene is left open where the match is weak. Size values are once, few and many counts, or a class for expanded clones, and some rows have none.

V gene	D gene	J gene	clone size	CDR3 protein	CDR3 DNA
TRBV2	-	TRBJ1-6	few	CASGAGKSSYNSPLHF	TGTGCCAGCGGGGCAGGCAAAAGCTCCTATAATTCACCCCTCCACTTT
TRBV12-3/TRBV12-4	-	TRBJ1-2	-	CASSRSANYGYTF	TGTGCCAGCAGTCGGTCTGCTAACTATGGCTACACCTTC
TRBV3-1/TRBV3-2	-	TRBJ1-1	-	CASSSGDTEAFF	TGTGCCAGCAGCTCGGGGGACACTGAAGCTTTCTTT
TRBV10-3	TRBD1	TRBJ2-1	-	CAAGQGEQFF	TGTGCCGCCGGACAGGGGGAGCAGTTCTTC
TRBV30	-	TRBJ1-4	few	CAWSLRRGEKLFF	TGTGCCTGGTCTTTGCGCCGGGGGGAAAAACTGTTTTTT
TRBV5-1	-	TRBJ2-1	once	CASSHEGQPNNEQFF	TGCGCCAGCAGCCACGAAGGACAACCGAACAATGAGCAGTTCTTC
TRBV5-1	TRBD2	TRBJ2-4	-	CASSLDGTSGDIQYF	TGCGCCAGCAGCTTGGATGGGACTAGCGGCGACATTCAGTACTTC
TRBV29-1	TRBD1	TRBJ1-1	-	CSVWDRDMNTEAFF	TGCAGCGTATGGGACAGGGATATGAACACTGAAGCTTTCTTT
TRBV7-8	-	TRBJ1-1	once	CASSLEENTEAFF	TGTGCCAGCAGCTTAGAGGAGAACACTGAAGCTTTCTTT
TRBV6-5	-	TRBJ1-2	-	CASSYRGSSYTF	TGTGCCAGCAGTTACCGTGGCAGTAGCTACACCTTC
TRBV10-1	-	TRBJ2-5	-	CASSTGKETQYF	TGCGCCAGCAGCACAGGGAAAGAGACCCAGTACTTC
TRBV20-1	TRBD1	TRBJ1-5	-	CSAIDRVDQPQHF	TGCAGTGCTATTGACAGGGTCGATCAGCCCCAGCATTTT
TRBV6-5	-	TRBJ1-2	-	CASSRNTWGSYGYTF	TGTGCCAGCAGCCGAAATACTTGGGGAAGCTATGGCTACACCTTC
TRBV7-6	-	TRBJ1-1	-	CASSLRENTEAFF	TGTGCCAGCAGCTTAAGGGAAAACACTGAAGCTTTCTTT
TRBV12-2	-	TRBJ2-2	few	CASRLTTRRDTGELFF	TGTGCAAGTCGCTTGACGACCCGGCGGGACACCGGGGAGCTGTTTTTT
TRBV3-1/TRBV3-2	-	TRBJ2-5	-	CASSQPGAAETQYF	TGTGCCAGCAGCCAGCCGGGGGCCGCAGAGACCCAGTACTTC
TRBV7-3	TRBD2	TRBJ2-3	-	CASSLKGTSGGTDTQYF	TGTGCCAGCAGCTTAAAGGGTACTAGCGGGGGCACAGATACGCAGTATTTT
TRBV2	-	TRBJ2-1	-	CASTSYNEQFF	TGTGCCAGCACCAGTTACAATGAGCAGTTCTTC
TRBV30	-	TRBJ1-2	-	CAWRGTDNYGYTF	TGTGCCTGGAGAGGAACGGATAACTATGGCTACACCTTC
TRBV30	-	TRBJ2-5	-	CAWSGGGPQETQYF	TGTGCCTGGAGCGGAGGGGGGCCCCAAGAGACCCAGTACTTC
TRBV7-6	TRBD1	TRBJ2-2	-	CASRQGTGELFF	TGTGCCAGCAGACAGGGGACCGGGGAGCTGTTTTTT
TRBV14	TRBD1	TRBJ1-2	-	CASSQGGGQGVRHGYTF	TGTGCCAGCAGCCAAGGGGGGGGACAGGGTGTTCGTCATGGCTACACCTTC
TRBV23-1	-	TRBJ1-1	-	CASTSITEAFF	TGCGCCAGCACCTCAATCACTGAAGCTTTCTTT
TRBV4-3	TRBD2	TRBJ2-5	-	CASSQGVGGAETQYF	TGCGCCAGCAGCCAAGGGGTCGGGGGGGCGGAGACCCAGTACTTC
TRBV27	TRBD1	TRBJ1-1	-	CASSSQGAIVDTEAFF	TGTGCCAGCAGTTCCCAGGGGGCCATAGTTGACACTGAAGCTTTCTTT
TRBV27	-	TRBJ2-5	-	CASSRIPTPSKETQYF	TGTGCCAGCAGCCGGATTCCGACCCCATCTAAAGAGACCCAGTACTTC
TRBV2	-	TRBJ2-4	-	CASSVSAKNIQYF	TGTGCCAGCAGTGTATCAGCCAAAAACATTCAGTACTTC
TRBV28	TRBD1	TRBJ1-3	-	CASSSPGGSKGNTIYF	TGTGCCAGCAGTTCTCCAGGGGGCTCGAAGGGAAACACCATATATTTT
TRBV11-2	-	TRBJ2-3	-	CASRIQGGSVGTDTQYF	TGTGCCAGCAGAATACAAGGGGGGTCCGTGGGCACAGATACGCAGTATTTT
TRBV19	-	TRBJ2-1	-	CASSIVPQSNEQFF	TGTGCCAGTAGTATAGTCCCGCAGTCCAATGAGCAGTTCTTC
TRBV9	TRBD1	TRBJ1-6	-	CASSGRDRGSSPLHF	TGTGCCAGCAGCGGACGGGACAGGGGGAGTTCACCCCTCCACTTT
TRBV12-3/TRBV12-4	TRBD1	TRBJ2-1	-	CASSFFGQGEFF	TGTGCCAGCAGTTTTTTCGGACAGGGGGAGTTCTTC
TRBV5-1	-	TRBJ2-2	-	CASSLGGTGELFF	TGCGCCAGCAGCTTGGGAGGGACCGGGGAGCTGTTTTTT
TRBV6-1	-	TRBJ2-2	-	CASSERVGWYTGELFF	TGTGCCAGCAGTGAAAGGGTGGGCTGGTACACCGGGGAGCTGTTTTTT
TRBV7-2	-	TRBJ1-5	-	CASSRMTGSGQPQHF	TGTGCCAGCAGCCGCATGACAGGCTCCGGTCAGCCCCAGCATTTT
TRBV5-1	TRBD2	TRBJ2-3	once	CASSAGTSGLGTDTQYF	TGCGCCAGCAGCGCCGGGACTAGTGGCCTCGGCACAGATACGCAGTATTTT
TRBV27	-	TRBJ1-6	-	CASGNRVYNSPLHF	TGTGCCAGCGGTAACAGGGTCTATAATTCACCCCTCCACTTT
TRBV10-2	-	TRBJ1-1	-	CASTRNTEAFF	TGCGCCAGCACGAGGAACACTGAAGCTTTCTTT
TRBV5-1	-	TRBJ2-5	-	CASSLAPGITSGETQYF	TGCGCCAGCAGCTTGGCCCCCGGAATCACTAGTGGGGAGACCCAGTACTTC
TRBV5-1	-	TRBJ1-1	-	CASSPMGGSNTEAFF	TGCGCCAGCAGCCCGATGGGAGGAAGTAACACTGAAGCTTTCTTT
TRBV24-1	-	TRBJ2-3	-	CATSDTGGGTDTQYF	TGTGCCACCAGTGATACAGGGGGGGGCACAGATACGCAGTATTTT
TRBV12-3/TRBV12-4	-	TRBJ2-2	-	CASSFSVGELFF	TGTGCCAGCAGTTTCTCCGTCGGGGAGCTGTTTTTT
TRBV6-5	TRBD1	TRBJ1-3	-	CASSRQGLSGNTIYF	TGTGCCAGCAGTCGACAGGGGCTCTCTGGAAACACCATATATTTT
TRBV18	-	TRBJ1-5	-	CASSPGRGGNQPQHF	TGTGCCAGCTCACCAGGCAGGGGTGGCAATCAGCCCCAGCATTTT
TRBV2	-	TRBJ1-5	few	CASSDPNQPQHF	TGTGCCAGCAGTGACCCCAATCAGCCCCAGCATTTT
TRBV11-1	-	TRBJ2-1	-	CASSFEEVYNEQFF	TGTGCCAGCAGCTTCGAGGAAGTCTACAATGAGCAGTTCTTC
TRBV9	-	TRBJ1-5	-	CASSVDRGNQPQHF	TGTGCCAGCAGCGTAGATCGGGGAAATCAGCCCCAGCATTTT
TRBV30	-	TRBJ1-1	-	CAWSVSQNTEAFF	TGTGCCTGGAGTGTAAGCCAAAACACTGAAGCTTTCTTT
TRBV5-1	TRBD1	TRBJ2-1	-	CASSFQGQGNEQFF	TGCGCCAGCAGCTTTCAGGGACAGGGTAATGAGCAGTTCTTC
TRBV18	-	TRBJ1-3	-	CASSPELGSGNTIYF	TGTGCCAGCTCACCCGAGCTGGGCTCTGGAAACACCATATATTTT
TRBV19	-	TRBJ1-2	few	CASRPPSGGSGRSYTF	TGTGCCAGTAGGCCCCCATCTGGGGGCTCCGGCCGGAGCTACACCTTC
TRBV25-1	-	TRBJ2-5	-	CASSATHSHRGGGETQYF	TGTGCCAGCAGTGCTACCCATTCTCACAGGGGAGGGGGAGAGACCCAGTACTTC
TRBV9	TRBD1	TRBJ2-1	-	CASSSLGQGTYNEQFF	TGTGCCAGCAGCTCCCTCGGACAGGGTACCTACAATGAGCAGTTCTTC
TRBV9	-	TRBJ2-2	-	CASSAPANTGELFF	TGTGCCAGCAGCGCACCCGCGAACACCGGGGAGCTGTTTTTT
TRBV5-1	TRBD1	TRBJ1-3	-	CASSLGQGESGNTIYF	TGCGCCAGCAGCTTGGGACAGGGGGAATCTGGAAACACCATATATTTT